This T cell receptor (beta chain) was retrieved from a study of radiotherapy plus CTLA-4 blockade in lung cancer (dated by TCRdb to the late 2010s). A note on the overall study: Among enrolled patients, approximately 17% had an objective response and 31% reached disease control.

Libraries were constructed by the immunoSEQ multiplex PCR assay. TCRdb limited this immuneACCESS table to in-frame rearrangements with V and J called. A share of clones is missing; checked studies link under half to unresolved V genes, and the rest is unexplained. A total of approximately 32,000 clones appear in this sample, approximately 70% of them only once. Of the sample, 4% is held by the ten largest clones. Study-wide conclusions, independent of this receptor: The strongest predictors of response, as reported, were early dynamic changes in blood T cell clones along with a rise in serum interferon-beta after radiation. TCR clones derived from tumors expanded in peripheral blood after treatment with radiotherapy and ipilimumab.

Turning to this clone: Which antigen it targets is not known. Base qualities are not at hand, and no much larger clone is one base apart.

The junction shows trimming of 1 base on V and 1 base on J, and the gene matches do not reach 6 bases of it. Inclusive of the bounding cysteine and phenylalanine, the CDR3 is 16 residues long. The only DNA kept is the CDR3, 48 bases in frame from the first base. For CDR1 and CDR2, the germline V gene lists KGHSH and LQKENI. The study evaluated CTLA-4 blockade (ipilimumab) given together with focal radiation therapy in patients who had chemo-refractory metastatic non-small-cell lung cancer. The TCR originated in a human donor with non-small cell lung cancer who had stable disease on radiotherapy plus ipilimumab. This specimen was peripheral blood, taken from a patient treated with radiotherapy plus ipilimumab. The sequence links TRBV18 to TRBJ1-1, and TRBD1 matches 7 of the central bases. The CDR3 reads as follows: CASSPQAQGTNTEAFF. Here is the DNA: TGTGCCAGCTCACCACAGGCACAGGGGACGAACACTGAAGCTTTCTTT.